The 32 T cell receptor beta chains below all came from one sample that was sequenced in a study of early T cells in non-severe SARS-CoV-2 infection. MiXCR, run by TCRdb on the 5' RACE reads, gives a single entry per CDR3 protein. The table includes 70,000 or so distinct CDR3 sequences, more than 3.5% detected once. The sequenced sample was whole blood, obtained at baseline. Receptor source: an adult who was a healthcare worker with PCR-confirmed SARS-CoV-2 infection or an uninfected control (not recorded which). The donor label of this sample is uncertain.

This clonotype appeared many times. The CDR3 here is CASSLSAAAFF. DNA of the CDR3: TGTGCCAGCAGTTTATCGGCTGCAGCTTTCTTT. The chain carries TRBV12-3 or TRBV12-4 and TRBJ1-1, with D unresolved. There are 11 residues in the CDR3. Trimming removed 2 bases at V and 10 bases at J, with 8 bases between.

The chain has TRBV4-2 and TRBJ2-5; 10 bases are shared with TRBD2. Per germline, CDR1 LGHNA and CDR2 YNFKEQ. The V and J ends lost 1 base and 4 bases, in that order; junction bases with no gene match: 0. CDR3 size: 14 residues. This chain's CDR3 is CASSQGLAGETQYF. The CDR3 DNA sequence: TGTGCCAGCAGCCAAGGACTAGCGGGAGAGACCCAGTACTTC.

The chain is built from TRBV3-1 and TRBJ1-3, with D maybe TRBD1 (5 bases). The germline V and J ends were trimmed by 9 bases and 4 bases, with 16 bases remaining between them. From germline, CDR1 is LGHDT and CDR2 YNNKEL (reference sequence). The CDR3 spans 14 residues. In DNA, the CDR3 is TGTGCCAGTGGAATGGGGCCCGGCGGAAACACCATATATTTT. It encodes CASGMGPGGNTIYF.

This clonotype was detected many times. This chain uses TRBV20-1 with TRBJ2-3; D is ambiguous. The germline V gene has CDR1 DFQATT and CDR2 SNEGSKA (reference sequence). Between the trimmed V and J ends, which lost 7 bases and 6 bases, there was a span of 14 bases. This CDR3 region has 12 residues. CDR3 nucleotides: TGCAGTGTTCCTAGGCCGGTGGATACGCAGTATTTT. Its protein is CSVPRPVDTQYF.

This clonotype occurred a few times. The chain carries TRBV20-1 and TRBJ1-2; D not resolved. The CDR3 has 13 residues. CDR1 DFQATT and CDR2 SNEGSKA come from the germline V gene (reference sequence). V lost 0 bases and J 6 bases, leaving 11 bases between the germline ends. CDR3 sequence reads: CSARDWEWDGYTF. The CDR3 coding sequence is TGCAGTGCTAGAGATTGGGAGTGGGATGGCTACACCTTC.

A few counts support this clonotype. The rearrangement links TRBV4-2 to TRBJ1-6; 9 positions match TRBD1. The CDR3 consists of 16 residues. V was clipped by 0 bases and J by 8 bases; unmatched bases: 5. CDR1 is LGHNA, CDR2 YNFKEQ, per germline. CDR3 sequence reads: CASSQDWGQGDSPLHF. The CDR3 DNA sequence: TGTGCCAGCAGCCAAGATTGGGGACAGGGAGATTCACCCCTCCACTTT.

The gene calls are TRBV18 and TRBJ2-4; the D is unclear. This CDR3 comprises 15 residues. CDR1 KGHSH and CDR2 LQKENI come from the germline V gene. Trimming cost V 2 bases and J 0 bases, with 8 bases left between them. This CDR3 is CASSPITGAKNIQYF. The CDR3 nucleotides read TGTGCCAGCTCACCAATCACGGGAGCCAAAAACATTCAGTACTTC.

This clonotype has a handful of counts. The chain links TRBV9 to TRBJ2-3; TRBD2 aligns across 7 bases. The J segment lost 5 bases and the V segment lost 0 bases, leaving 9 bases of the junction unmatched. There are 16 residues in the CDR3. The germline CDR1 and CDR2 sequences are SGDLS and YYNGEE. For the CDR3, the DNA is TGTGCCAGCAGCGTAGGGGGGGACTATAGCTTAGATACGCAGTATTTT. Residues: CASSVGGDYSLDTQYF.

This clonotype has ten or more counts. V and J are TRBV20-1 and TRBJ1-5; no definite D call. Germline CDR1 and CDR2: DFQATT and SNEGSKA (reference sequence). Deletions cut 3 bases from V and 5 bases from J, with 11 bases between. The CDR3 extends over 13 amino acids. The DNA of the CDR3 is TGCAGTGCTAGTTTCGGAACTTATCAGCCCCAGCATTTT. Amino acids: CSASFGTYQPQHF.

This sequence joins TRBV18 and TRBJ1-4; D is unclear. The V gene's germline CDR1 is KGHSH and CDR2 LQKENI. The CDR3 runs 16 residues. Trimming pared 6 bases from V and 1 base from J, leaving 15 bases between. The CDR3 nucleotides are TGTGCCAGCTCCCCCCCTCGGGGTAAAACTAATGAAAAACTGTTTTTT. It translates to CASSPPRGKTNEKLFF.

The table lists this clonotype with a few counts. The rearrangement joins TRBV27 to TRBJ1-1, with no clear D. The CDR3 covers 16 residues. V gave up 5 bases and J gave up 3 bases, with 19 bases separating them. CDR1 and CDR2 from the germline V gene are MNHEY and SMNVEV (reference sequence). The CDR3 is CASSPIIDLVDTEAFF. CDR3 nucleotide sequence: TGTGCCAGCAGTCCGATCATCGACTTAGTTGACACTGAAGCTTTCTTT.

This clonotype turned up a few times. This sequence joins TRBV11-3 and TRBJ2-1; D gene unclear. Per germline, CDR1 SGHNT and CDR2 YENEEA. The CDR3 length is 13 residues. Trimming took off 3 bases at V and 9 bases at J, with 12 bases between the two ends. The CDR3 here is CASSLGVAAEQFF. The CDR3, as DNA: TGTGCCAGCAGCTTGGGCGTTGCAGCTGAGCAGTTCTTC.

This clonotype was recorded many times. CDR3 coding DNA: TGTGCCAGCAGTTGGACAGGGGGTAACTCCTACGAGCAGTACTTC. Translation gives CASSWTGGNSYEQYF. The J gene is TRBJ2-7, the V gene TRBV27, with 10 bases that match TRBD1. CDR1 is MNHEY, CDR2 SMNVEV, per germline (reference sequence). The CDR3 runs to 15 residues. Losses at the gene ends were 4 bases for V and 0 bases for J; bases not matched to a gene: 3.

This clonotype was seen only a few times. The rearrangement joins TRBV7-6 to TRBJ1-5; D is uncertain. V lost 1 base and J lost 5, with 6 bases in between. Looked up from germline, CDR1 is SGHVS and CDR2 is FNYEAQ. This CDR3 is built from 13 residues. CDR3 in amino acids: CASSLGLDQPQHF. The DNA of the CDR3 is TGTGCCAGCAGCTTAGGGCTGGATCAGCCCCAGCATTTT.

This clonotype has at least ten counts. CDR3 nucleotide sequence: TGTGCCAGCAGCGGGGAGGCGGGAGGCCCCACATACAATGAGCAGTTCTTC. It encodes CASSGEAGGPTYNEQFF. The chain uses TRBV11-1 and TRBJ2-1; 8 bases are shared with TRBD2. The junction had 13 bases not matched to a gene; V was cut back by 5 bases and J by 4 bases. The CDR3 is 17 residues long. The germline V gene encodes CDR1 SGHAT and CDR2 FQDESV (reference sequence). The complete variable domain, with remaining parts taken from reference TRBV11-1 and TRBJ2-1, reads EAEVAQSPRYKITEKSQAVAFWCDPISGHATLYWYRQILGQGPELLVQFQDESVVDDSQLPKDRFSAERLKGVDSTLKIQPAELGDSAMYLCASSGEAGGPTYNEQFFGPGTRLTVL.

The J gene is TRBJ2-3, the V gene TRBV23-1, with a tentative D call TRBD2 (6 bases). TRBV23-1 has ORF status, its function being uncertain. V was trimmed by 0 bases and J by 2 bases, leaving 9 bases between them. The CDR3 extends over 15 amino acids. The DNA for the CDR3 is TGCGCCAGCAGTCAATCGGACTACCTCACAGATACGCAGTATTTT. Translating gives CASSQSDYLTDTQYF.

This clonotype appeared many times. The chain recombines TRBV29-1 with TRBJ2-2; D is tentatively TRBD1 or TRBD2 (5 bases each). The CDR3 loop spans 14 amino acids. Trimming took off 2 bases at V and 3 bases at J, with 10 bases between the two ends. CDR1 is SQVTM, CDR2 ANQGSEA, per germline. CDR3 residues: CSVERGFHTGELFF. Written as DNA, the CDR3 is TGCAGCGTTGAACGGGGCTTTCACACCGGGGAGCTGTTTTTT.

J is TRBJ2-3 and V is TRBV11-2; unclear D gene. Trimming removed 0 bases from V and 2 bases from J, with 18 bases in between. CDR1 and CDR2 from the germline V gene are SGHAT and FQNNGV. This CDR3 contains 18 residues. CDR3 sequence: CASSLDLRLVKYTDTQYF. The CDR3 DNA sequence: TGTGCCAGCAGCTTAGATCTAAGGCTAGTAAAGTACACAGATACGCAGTATTTT.

At least ten counts were recorded for this clonotype. The chain uses TRBV12-3 or TRBV12-4 and TRBJ1-2, with D maybe TRBD1 (5 bases). This CDR3 is 14 amino acids long. V lost 3 bases to trimming and J lost 4 bases, with 12 bases between them. CDR3: CASSFARGLYGYTF. Written as DNA, the CDR3 is TGTGCCAGCAGTTTTGCCCGGGGACTCTATGGCTACACCTTC.

This clonotype was observed at least ten times. This chain connects TRBV20-1 to TRBJ2-5, with 8 bases identical to TRBD2. There are 15 residues in the CDR3. V was pared by 6 bases and J by 0 bases, with 9 bases of the junction left unmatched. Germline CDR1 is DFQATT and CDR2 is SNEGSKA (reference sequence). The CDR3 protein is CSATGTSEDQETQYF. CDR3 sequence (DNA): TGCAGTGCCACCGGGACTAGTGAGGACCAAGAGACCCAGTACTTC.

This clonotype was recorded many times. The rearrangement uses TRBV11-2 and TRBJ2-2; D assignment may be TRBD1 or TRBD2 (5 bases each). Germline loops: CDR1 SGHAT, CDR2 FQNNGV. With 5 bases removed from V and 9 bases from J, the gap between germline ends came to 13 bases. This CDR3 is built from 13 residues. The CDR3 nucleotides are TGTGCCAGCAGCACCCTGGGACGCAGGGAGCTGTTTTTT. Encoded protein: CASSTLGRRELFF.

This clonotype was observed at least ten times. This chain connects TRBV27 to TRBJ2-7; TRBD1 matches 9 bases. J gave up 5 bases and V 6 bases, and 2 bases lay outside the gene matches. Germline V CDR1 and CDR2: MNHEY, SMNVEV (reference sequence). This CDR3 has 12 amino acids. The CDR3 DNA reads as TGTGCCAGCAGGGGACAGGGCCACGAGCAGTACTTC. Protein product: CASRGQGHEQYF.

This clonotype was counted many times. This chain connects TRBV29-1 to TRBJ1-2; 7 bases match TRBD1. CDR1 SQVTM and CDR2 ANQGSEA come from the germline V gene. The V and J ends lost 4 bases and 4 bases, in that order; junction bases with no gene match: 9. This CDR3 has 14 residues. CDR3 coding DNA: TGCAGCGTTGGACAAATCTCAGGGGGCTATGGCTACACCTTC. Translation gives CSVGQISGGYGYTF.

The chain joins TRBV27 to TRBJ2-7; 7 bases are shared with TRBD1. V was clipped by 6 bases and J by 2 bases; unmatched bases: 10. Germline lookup yields CDR1 MNHEY and CDR2 SMNVEV (reference sequence). The CDR3 is 15 amino acids. DNA for the CDR3: TGTGCCAGCAGCTATGACAGGGACCGAACCTACGAGCAGTACTTC. Translating gives CASSYDRDRTYEQYF.

This clonotype has a count of ten or more. The rearrangement links TRBV6-5 to TRBJ2-7; weak D call: TRBD1 (6 bases). V lost 2 bases to trimming and J lost 5 bases, with 10 bases between them. CDR1 and CDR2 from the germline V gene are MNHEY and SVGAGI. The CDR3 runs 13 residues. The CDR3 protein is CASSYIRGNEQYF. The DNA for the CDR3 is TGTGCCAGCAGTTACATCAGGGGAAACGAGCAGTACTTC.

This clonotype was observed many times. The chain recombines TRBV11-2 with TRBJ2-4; D remains unclear. The germline V and J ends were trimmed by 2 bases and 8 bases, with 4 bases remaining between them. Germline V CDR1 and CDR2: SGHAT, FQNNGV. The CDR3 extends over 11 amino acids. CDR3 residues: CASSLSHIQYF. The CDR3 DNA is TGTGCCAGCAGCTTATCGCACATTCAGTACTTC.

This clonotype was found many times. V is TRBV29-1 and J is TRBJ2-7; 7 bases agree with TRBD1. Germline V gives CDR1 SQVTM, CDR2 ANQGSEA. The CDR3 runs 12 residues. With V trimmed by 4 bases and J by 9 bases, 9 bases remained unmatched. The CDR3 bases are TGCAGCGTTGCGACAGGGCATGTTGGGCAGTACTTC. Translation: CSVATGHVGQYF.

The sample holds a few counts of this clonotype. The gene calls are TRBV5-4 and TRBJ2-2; no clear D gene. Germline V CDR1 and CDR2: SGHNT, YYREEE (reference sequence). V lost 5 bases, J lost 6 bases, and 14 bases lay in between. This CDR3 has 14 residues. DNA for the CDR3: TGTGCCAGCAGTGCGGCGCAGGTGGCCGGGGAGCTGTTTTTT. It specifies CASSAAQVAGELFF.

The sample holds a few counts of this clonotype. This rearrangement joins TRBV11-3 to TRBJ2-3; tentatively, D is TRBD1 (6 bases). CDR1 SGHNT and CDR2 YENEEA come from the germline V gene. With 1 base removed from V and 2 bases from J, the gap between germline ends came to 19 bases. The CDR3 runs to 18 residues. CDR3 sequence reads: CASSLGFPGERDTDTQYF. In DNA form, the CDR3 reads TGTGCCAGCAGCTTAGGATTTCCAGGGGAAAGAGACACAGATACGCAGTATTTT.

This clonotype occurred a few times. The V and J genes are TRBV2 and TRBJ2-7; D call uncertain. Germline V gene lookup returns CDR1 SNHLY and CDR2 FYNNEI. The CDR3 spans 13 residues. Deletions cut 7 bases from V and 0 bases from J, with 10 bases between. Here the CDR3 DNA reads TGTGCCAGCACTTGCCCAGGCTCCTACGAGCAGTACTTC. Encoded protein: CASTCPGSYEQYF.

CDR3 DNA sequence: TGCGCCAGCAGTGAGGCCCAAAGGACAGGGACCGGGGAGCTGTTTTTT. Its protein is CASSEAQRTGTGELFF. V gene TRBV10-1 combines with J gene TRBJ2-2, with 8 bases lining up with TRBD1. J was trimmed by 5 bases and V by 2 bases; bases with no gene match: 7. Per the germline V gene, CDR1 is WNHNN and CDR2 is SYGVQD (reference sequence). The CDR3 spans 16 residues.

CDR3 region: CAIGDRHTDTQYF. DNA for the CDR3: TGTGCCATAGGGGACAGGCACACAGATACGCAGTATTTT. The J gene is TRBJ2-3, the V gene TRBV2; TRBD1 agrees at 8 bases. Per the germline V gene, CDR1 is SNHLY and CDR2 is FYNNEI. The CDR3 is 13 residues long. V lost 10 bases and J lost 2; bases outside the gene matches: 5.